This entry is about one T cell receptor beta chain. It lacks a known antigen. Base quality data are lacking; no much larger clone is found one base away. V is trimmed back by 7 bases and J by 7 bases, and the junction contains 7 bases that no gene match accounts for. The germline V gene yields KGHDR for CDR1 and SFDVKD for CDR2. There are 14 amino acids in the CDR3, from cysteine to phenylalanine inclusive. The CDR3 DNA has 42 bases and is translated from base 1. This entry comes from a study of identical twins (dated by TCRdb to 2015 to 2016). Regarding the research as a whole: The study deep-sequenced TCR alpha and beta repertoires from monozygotic twins, unrelated adults of various ages and cord blood to test whether fetal clonotypes persist. To rule out contamination, the twin experiments were replicated at different times with different library preparation protocols. Broader findings and caveats from the paper: Out-of-frame TCR alpha sharing in monozygotic twins was systematically underestimated by recombination models, whereas sharing between unrelated individuals was in agreement with the recombination models. Compared with coincidental sharing between unrelated individuals, an excess of low generation-probability sequences was observed among out-of-frame TCR alpha sequences shared between twins. Fewer insertions were carried by abundant cord blood beta clonotypes, a similar but weaker trend appeared in young adult naive repertoires, and no such trend appeared in memory repertoires. Because the same donors could not be followed over many years, conclusions were based on cross-sectional statistical analysis. Invariant T cells such as MAIT and iNKT could partly confound zero-insertion analyses, although diverse VJ usage argued against such confounding for most clonotypes. Excess twin sharing in beta out-of-frame sequences was weaker because fewer shared sequences lowered the signal-to-noise ratio.

Every donor was a healthy Caucasian. Libraries came from 5' RACE. The reads were generated on an Illumina HiSeq 2000. Template switching added a universal primer binding site, and the final cDNA carried a unique molecular identifier that allowed TCR cDNA molecules to be counted accurately. First-strand cDNA for TCR alpha and beta chains was synthesized from specific primers in the conserved constant-segment region. To control for contamination, each cDNA library was double barcoded with a SMART-Mk sample barcode plus Illumina barcodes. TruSeq adapter sequences along with Illumina sample barcodes were introduced in two successive PCR steps. TCR alpha and beta cDNA libraries were sequenced on the Illumina HiSeq platform with custom primers. The published analysis was carried out like this. Unique molecular identifiers were extracted from raw reads with MiGEC, and CDR3 positions were determined with MiXCR. Recombination models were inferred per individual with the repgenHMM and IGoR tools using an EM algorithm. Shared clonotype analysis was performed with the tcR package in R, normalizing sharing by the product of cloneset sizes. Out-of-frame nonproductive sequences were analyzed to study raw recombination free of thymic and clonal selection effects. TCRdb reworked the public reads: Q25 trimming with fastp, MiXCR clone assembly, productive beta chains retained. Under each unique CDR3 protein, matching rows form one entry showing the most common genes and DNA. The V and J calls, along with clone size, are taken from TCRdb and not from the paper's own processing. This sample lists around 1.7 million distinct CDR3 sequences; less than 40% were detected once. The ten largest make up over 0.25% of the sample.

This clonotype was obtained from a newborn girl in good health. The rearranged chain carries TRBV24-1 and TRBJ2-1; TRBD2 lines up with 9 middle nucleotides. Sample: cord blood. The CDR3 reads CATRASGIGNEQFF. The DNA sequence reads TGTGCCACCAGGGCTAGCGGGATAGGGAATGAGCAGTTCTTC.